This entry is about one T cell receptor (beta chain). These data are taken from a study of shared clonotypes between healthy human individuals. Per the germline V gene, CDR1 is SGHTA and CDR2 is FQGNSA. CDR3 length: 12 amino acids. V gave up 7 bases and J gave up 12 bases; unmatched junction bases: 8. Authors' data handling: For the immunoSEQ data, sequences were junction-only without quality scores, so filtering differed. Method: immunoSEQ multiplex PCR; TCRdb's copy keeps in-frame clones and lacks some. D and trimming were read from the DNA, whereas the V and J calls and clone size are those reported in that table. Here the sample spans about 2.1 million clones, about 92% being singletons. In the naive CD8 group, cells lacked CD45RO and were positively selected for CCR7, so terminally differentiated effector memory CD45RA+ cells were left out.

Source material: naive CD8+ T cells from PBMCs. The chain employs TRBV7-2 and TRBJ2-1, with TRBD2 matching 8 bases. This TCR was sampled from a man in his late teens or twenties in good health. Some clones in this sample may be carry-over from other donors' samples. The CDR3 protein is CASTSGGLGQFF. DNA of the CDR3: TGTGCCAGCACCTCGGGGGGGCTGGGGCAGTTCTTC. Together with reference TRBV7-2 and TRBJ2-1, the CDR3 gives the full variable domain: GAGVSQSPSNKVTEKGKDVELRCDPISGHTALYWYRQSLGQGLEFLIYFQGNSAPDKSGLPSDRFSAERTGGSVSTLTIQRTQQEDSAVYLCASTSGGLGQFFGPGTRLTVL.